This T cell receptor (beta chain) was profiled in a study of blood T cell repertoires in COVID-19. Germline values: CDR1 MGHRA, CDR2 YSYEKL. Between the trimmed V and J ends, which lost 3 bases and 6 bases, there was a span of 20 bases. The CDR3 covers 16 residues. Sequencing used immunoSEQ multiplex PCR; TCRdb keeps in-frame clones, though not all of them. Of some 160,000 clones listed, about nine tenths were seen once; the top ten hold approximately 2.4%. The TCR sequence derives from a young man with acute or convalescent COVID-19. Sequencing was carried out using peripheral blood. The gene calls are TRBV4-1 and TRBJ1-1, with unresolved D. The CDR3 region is CASSHHTSTPGSEAFF. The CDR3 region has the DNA TGCGCCAGCAGCCATCATACTTCTACCCCGGGGTCTGAAGCTTTCTTT.